This T cell receptor beta chain was recovered during a study of T cell repertoires in cytomegalovirus infection (dated by TCRdb to about 2019). As for the study more broadly: Peptide stimulations targeted recently identified HLA-C-restricted CMV epitopes, whose presentation resists viral immunomodulation, together with well-studied HLA-B-restricted epitopes. The HLA type of each donor mattered for the analysis, because public TCR beta signatures pointed to carriage of CMV infection along with the matching HLA type. Broad study findings and their caveats: In the ex vivo response, HLA-C-restricted CMV-specific TCR beta clonotypes were dominant, and in two of eight donors the single most frequent clonotype came from this HLA-C-restricted group. In both this cohort and an independent cohort of over 350 donors, the cumulative frequency of public TCR beta family members distinguished carriers of CMV infection plus the relevant HLA type.

Instrument on record: Illumina HiSeq 1500. TCRdb trimmed public reads at Q25 via fastp, called clones via MiXCR and kept in-frame beta chains. Each CDR3 protein gets just one entry, which takes the most common genes and DNA from the rows behind it. Counted in this sample were fewer than 1,000,000 distinct CDR3 sequences; around 32% of them appeared once. The top ten hold under 15% of the sample. At least ten counts were recorded for this clonotype. Its cognate antigen has yet to be identified. It has no much larger one-base neighbor in the sample; base qualities were not kept. The CDR3, from cysteine to phenylalanine, totals 13 residues. Just the 39-base CDR3 DNA is kept, in frame starting at base 1. V gives up 5 bases and J gives up 3 bases, and the segment between their germline ends measures 11 bases. The CDR1 and CDR2 encoded by the germline V gene are SGHVS and FNYEAQ. The treatment or condition label corresponds to: in vitro stimulation with specific CMV peptide epitopes to enrich CMV-specific T cells.

This chain is built from TRBV7-6 and TRBJ2-7; a confident D gene designation cannot be given. Sequences were derived from cultured CD8+ T cells from PBMCs, sampled from culture after CMV antigen stimulation. This TCR came from a human donor in good health (CMV status not recorded). Some clones in this sample may be carry-over from other donors' samples. The DNA sequence follows: TGTGCCAGCAGCCTCGGGTGGGGCTACGAGCAGTACTTC. This sequence encodes CASSLGWGYEQYF.